This T cell receptor beta chain emerged from a study of OX40 agonist ivuxolimab in advanced cancers. This table comes from immunoSEQ multiplex PCR, and its TCRdb copy is limited to in-frame clones, with some not included. Altogether more than 65,000 clones are present, approximately 90% being singletons, with the ten largest covering 0.8% to 1.2%. Germline V gene sequence: CDR1 SNHLY, CDR2 FYNNEI. The CDR3 contains 15 residues. Between the trimmed V and J ends, which lost 1 base and 8 bases, there was a span of 15 bases. The sequenced sample was CD4+ or CD8+ T cells sorted from blood, obtained in a trial of the OX40 agonist ivuxolimab. The TCR originated in an adult with an advanced solid tumor such as melanoma, head and neck, liver or kidney cancer. V gene TRBV2 combines with J gene TRBJ1-3; a possible D gene is TRBD1 (5 bases). The CDR3 protein is CASSEVRGSRDTIYF. For the CDR3, the DNA is TGTGCCAGCAGTGAAGTCCGGGGCTCTAGGGACACCATATATTTT.